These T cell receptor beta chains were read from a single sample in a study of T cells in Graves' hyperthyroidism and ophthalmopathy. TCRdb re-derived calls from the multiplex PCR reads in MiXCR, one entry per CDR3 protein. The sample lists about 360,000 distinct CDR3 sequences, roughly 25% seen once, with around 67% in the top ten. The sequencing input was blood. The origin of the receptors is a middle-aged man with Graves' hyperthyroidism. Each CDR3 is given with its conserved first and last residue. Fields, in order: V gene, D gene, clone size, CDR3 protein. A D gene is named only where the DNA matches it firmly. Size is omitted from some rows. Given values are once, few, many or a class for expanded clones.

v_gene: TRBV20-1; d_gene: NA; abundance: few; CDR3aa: CSARGGVALADTQYF
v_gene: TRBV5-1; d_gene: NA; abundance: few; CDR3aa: CASQGGGSGANVLTF
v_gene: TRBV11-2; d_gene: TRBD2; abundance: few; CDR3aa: CASSSQTGTSGRNTGELFF
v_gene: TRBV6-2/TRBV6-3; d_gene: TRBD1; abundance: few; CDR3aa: CTSSPYRGRGGLAFF
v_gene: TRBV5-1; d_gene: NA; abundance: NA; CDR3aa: CASSASRDTEAFF
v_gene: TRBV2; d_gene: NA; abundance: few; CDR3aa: CASTKHNGYSNQPQHF
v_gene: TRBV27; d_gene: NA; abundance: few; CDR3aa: CASTKYNEQFF
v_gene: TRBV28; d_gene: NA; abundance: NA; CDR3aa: CASSTLWGYTF
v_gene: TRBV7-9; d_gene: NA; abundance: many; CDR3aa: CASSSPSTETDTQYF
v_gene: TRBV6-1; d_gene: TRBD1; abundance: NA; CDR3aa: CASSDLSGGAGGYTF
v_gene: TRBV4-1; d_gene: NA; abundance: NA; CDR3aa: CASSQASRETDTQYF
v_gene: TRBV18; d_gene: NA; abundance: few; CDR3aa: CASSPPKGRVEQFF
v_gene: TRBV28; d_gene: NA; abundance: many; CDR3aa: CASSPPPPGLYEQYF
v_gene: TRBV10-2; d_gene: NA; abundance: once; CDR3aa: CASSESGRIYGYTF
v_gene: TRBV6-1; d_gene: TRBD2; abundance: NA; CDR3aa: CASSKGLAGGPNTGELFF
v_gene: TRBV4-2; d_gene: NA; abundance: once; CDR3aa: CASSQVEGTGNTIYF
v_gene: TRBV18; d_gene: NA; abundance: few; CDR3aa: CASSPRGRDTEAFF